The next 27 T cell receptor beta chains were all read from a single sample in a study of T cell repertoires in cytomegalovirus infection. TCRdb re-called the reads with MiXCR, one entry per CDR3 protein. The sample holds 110,000 or so distinct CDR3 sequences, 30% seen once. Their cognate antigens are unknown. This specimen consisted of CD8+ T cells from cultured PBMCs, obtained from culture after CMV antigen stimulation. These receptors were collected from a human donor in good health (CMV status not recorded). Some clones in this sample may be carry-over from other donors' samples.

The rearrangement joins TRBV4-3 to TRBJ1-3; TRBD1 aligns across 7 bases. Losses at the gene ends were 1 base for V and 5 bases for J; bases not matched to a gene: 5. CDR1 LGHNA and CDR2 YSLEER come from the germline V gene. This CDR3 contains 15 residues. CDR3 in DNA: TGCGCCAGCAGCCAAGGACAGGGTTTTCGAAACACCATATATTTT. Translation gives CASSQGQGFRNTIYF.

The genes are TRBV29-1 and TRBJ1-2; D is unclear. This CDR3 contains 12 residues. CDR1 and CDR2 (germline): SQVTM, ANQGSEA. Trimming took off 3 bases at V and 4 bases at J, with 9 bases between the two ends. The CDR3 loop is CSVEAFGYGYTF. In DNA, the CDR3 is TGCAGCGTTGAGGCTTTTGGCTATGGCTACACCTTC.

This rearrangement joins TRBV29-1 to TRBJ1-1; D is uncertain. Between the trimmed V and J ends, which lost 3 bases and 0 bases, there was a span of 8 bases. Germline values: CDR1 SQVTM, CDR2 ANQGSEA. CDR3 size: 13 residues. The CDR3 loop is CSVDVDLNTEAFF. The CDR3 DNA follows: TGCAGCGTTGACGTAGACCTGAACACTGAAGCTTTCTTT.

There are many counts of this clonotype. This chain links TRBV7-2 with TRBJ2-3; 9 nucleotides match TRBD1. The CDR3 extends over 15 amino acids. CDR1 SGHTA and CDR2 FQGNSA come from the germline V gene. After removal of 4 bases from V and 3 bases from J, the junction contained 5 bases not matched to a gene. The CDR3 here is CASSSRQGGTDTQYF. The CDR3 nucleotides read TGTGCCAGCAGCTCTCGACAGGGGGGGACAGATACGCAGTATTTT.

This clonotype occurred many times. The chain carries TRBV27 and TRBJ1-4; tentative D call: TRBD1 (5 bases). In germline, CDR1 is MNHEY, CDR2 SMNVEV (reference sequence). V was trimmed by 7 bases and J by 13 bases, leaving 16 bases between them. CDR3 length equals 12 residues. CDR3 sequence: CASKLLGGPLFF. DNA of the CDR3: TGTGCCAGCAAACTACTGGGGGGACCACTGTTTTTT.

The chain carries TRBV12-3 or TRBV12-4 and TRBJ2-7, with D possibly matching TRBD1 (6 bases). The CDR3 has 15 residues. Trimming removed 5 bases at V and 0 bases at J, with 14 bases between. CDR3: CASSGGQTSSYEQYF. In DNA, the CDR3 is TGTGCCAGCAGTGGCGGACAGACAAGCTCCTACGAGCAGTACTTC.

CDR3 DNA sequence: TGCAGTGCTAGAGAGCGGAATACTAGCACAGATACGCAGTATTTT. Translation: CSARERNTSTDTQYF. The V and J genes are TRBV20-1 and TRBJ2-3, with D unclear. The CDR3 is 15 residues long. Germline V lookup: CDR1 DFQATT, CDR2 SNEGSKA (reference sequence). Between the trimmed V and J ends, which lost 0 bases and 0 bases, there was a span of 10 bases.

The chain is built from TRBV4-1 and TRBJ2-2, with a tentative D call TRBD2 (6 bases). This CDR3 is built from 17 residues. Germline CDR1 reads MGHRA; CDR2 reads YSYEKL. V gave up 4 bases and J gave up 4 bases, with 19 bases separating them. The CDR3 DNA sequence: TGCGCCAGCAGCCTGGCCTTGACTAGGCAACGCACCGGGGAGCTGTTTTTT. Translating gives CASSLALTRQRTGELFF.

This chain links TRBV6-1 with TRBJ2-1; 9 nucleotides agree with TRBD2. The V gene end was trimmed by 2 bases and the J gene end by 4 bases; junction bases not matched to a gene: 9. Germline CDR1 is MNHNS and CDR2 is SASEGT. This CDR3 comprises 17 residues. The CDR3 region is CASSESWTSARYNEQFF. CDR3 in DNA: TGTGCCAGCAGTGAATCGTGGACTAGCGCAAGATACAATGAGCAGTTCTTC.

The chain has TRBV23-1 and TRBJ2-7; D call uncertain. TRBV23-1 is reported as an ORF; its role is uncertain. The CDR3 consists of 17 residues. Trimming stripped 2 bases from V and 4 bases from J, with 21 bases between. This chain's CDR3 is CASSQAEENHYIYEQYF. CDR3 sequence (DNA): TGCGCCAGCAGTCAAGCCGAGGAAAACCATTATATATACGAGCAGTACTTC.

This chain links TRBV12-3 or TRBV12-4 with TRBJ2-2, with 13 bases that match TRBD2. This CDR3 is 16 amino acids long. V gave up 5 bases and J gave up 6 bases; unmatched junction bases: 6. The DNA for the CDR3 is TGTGCCAGCAGTCCCCACACTAGCGGGGGGGCCGGGGAGCTGTTTTTT. Its protein product is CASSPHTSGGAGELFF.

V gene TRBV10-3 combines with J gene TRBJ2-5; 9 bases align to TRBD2. Germline-derived CDR1 and CDR2 are ENHRY and SYGVKD. With 3 bases clipped from V and 3 bases from J, the junction kept 5 bases outside the gene matches. This CDR3 has 15 residues. As DNA, the CDR3 is TGTGCCATCAGTGACCCCCTAGCGGGGAAAGAGACCCAGTACTTC. This sequence encodes CAISDPLAGKETQYF.

This clonotype has only a few counts. V gene TRBV27 combines with J gene TRBJ2-7; D gene unclear. The CDR3 length is 13 residues. CDR1 is MNHEY and CDR2 is SMNVEV in the germline V gene (reference sequence). V dropped 0 bases and J dropped 6 bases, with 9 bases sitting between them. This CDR3 is CASSLSAGGEQYF. In nucleotides, the CDR3 is TGTGCCAGCAGTTTATCCGCCGGCGGCGAGCAGTACTTC.

This clonotype was counted a few times. The chain uses TRBV6-1 and TRBJ1-2; the D gene is possibly TRBD1 (5 bases). Between the trimmed V and J ends, which lost 2 bases and 4 bases, there was a span of 17 bases. This CDR3 has 16 residues. Germline CDR1 MNHNS, CDR2 SASEGT. CDR3 in DNA: TGTGCCAGCAGTGAATCAAAGGGGCGAAGCTTCTATGGCTACACCTTC. Its protein product is CASSESKGRSFYGYTF.

The chain joins TRBV27 to TRBJ1-1; D is uncertain. The CDR3 contains 13 residues. Between the trimmed V and J ends, which lost 6 bases and 4 bases, there was a span of 12 bases. Germline V gene sequence: CDR1 MNHEY, CDR2 SMNVEV (reference sequence). CDR3 nucleotide sequence: TGTGCCAGCAGCCCATATTCAGTCACTGAAGCTTTCTTT. Encoded protein: CASSPYSVTEAFF.

This clonotype was seen repeatedly, ten times or more. The V call is TRBV7-6, the J call TRBJ1-5; D possibly corresponds to TRBD1 (5 bases). Germline V gene sequence: CDR1 SGHVS, CDR2 FNYEAQ. The V gene lost 5 bases and the J gene lost 0 bases, with 11 bases spanning the gap. The CDR3 contains 15 residues. The CDR3 region is CASSRGADSNQPQHF. CDR3 nucleotide sequence: TGTGCCAGCAGCCGAGGGGCGGATAGCAATCAGCCCCAGCATTTT.

V usage is TRBV6-2 or TRBV6-3 and J usage is TRBJ2-1; 8 positions agree with TRBD2. The length of the CDR3 is 18 residues. Germline V CDR1 and CDR2: MNHEY, SVGEGT. The ends lost 2 bases at V and 1 base at J; junction bases unmatched: 10. CDR3 in DNA: TGTGCCAGCAGTTACACCTATCGCGGGGGGCATTCCTACAATGAGCAGTTCTTC. Translation gives CASSYTYRGGHSYNEQFF.

The chain couples TRBV12-3 or TRBV12-4 to TRBJ1-2; a weak D match, TRBD1 (6 bases). This CDR3 is built from 13 residues. V lost 6 bases and J lost 7, with 15 bases in between. CDR3 sequence: CASRDGGAAGYTF. The CDR3 DNA is TGTGCCAGCAGAGACGGGGGGGCGGCTGGCTACACCTTC.

This chain joins TRBV12-3 or TRBV12-4 and TRBJ1-4; a weak D match, TRBD1 (5 bases). V lost 5 bases and J 6 bases, leaving 16 bases between the germline ends. CDR3 length: 15 amino acids. DNA of the CDR3: TGTGCCAGCAGTAGAGATCAGGGAAAGGATGAAAAACTGTTTTTT. Its translation: CASSRDQGKDEKLFF.

The chain employs TRBV5-1 and TRBJ1-1, with D tentatively TRBD1 (5 bases). This CDR3 has 14 amino acids. V was shortened by 2 bases and J by 7 bases, with 15 bases between the two germline ends. From germline, CDR1 is SGHRS and CDR2 YFSETQ. In DNA form, the CDR3 reads TGCGCCAGCAGCTTCGGTGTAGGGGCCCTTGAAGCTTTCTTT. Its translation: CASSFGVGALEAFF.

The chain employs TRBV6-1 and TRBJ2-1; TRBD1 aligns across 10 bases. Losses at the gene ends were 7 bases for V and 12 bases for J; bases not matched to a gene: 15. This CDR3 spans 15 amino acids. The germline CDR1 and CDR2 sequences are MNHNS and SASEGT. CDR3 in amino acids: CASTSSYGTGVLQFF. As DNA, the CDR3 is TGTGCCAGCACTTCCAGTTACGGGACAGGGGTTCTGCAGTTCTTC.

This chain connects TRBV7-4 to TRBJ1-5; 9 nucleotides line up with TRBD1. This CDR3 region has 16 residues. The V segment lost 4 bases and the J segment 5 bases; nucleotides outside the gene matches: 9. Germline loops: CDR1 SGHVT, CDR2 SQSDAQ. CDR3 nucleotide sequence: TGTGCCAGCAGCTCTTCCTGGACAGGGGATGATCAGCCCCAGCATTTT. Its protein product is CASSSSWTGDDQPQHF.

This clonotype was counted many times. The chain couples TRBV7-8 to TRBJ1-5; D unclear. Trimming pared 6 bases from V and 3 bases from J, leaving 12 bases between. This CDR3 contains 14 residues. Germline CDR1 SGHVS, CDR2 FQNEAQ. CDR3 coding DNA: TGTGCCAGCAGTGTAGGTGGATACAATCAGCCCCAGCATTTT. Translation: CASSVGGYNQPQHF.

Note on this clonotype: At one end the junction does not follow the germline gene, possibly because of a read error. The chain links TRBV6-8 to TRBJ1-3, with a tentative D call TRBD1 (5 bases). CDR3 length: 18 amino acids. Germline lookup yields CDR1 MNHGY and CDR2 SAAAGT. The CDR3 reads CASSLDTLPWVPGNTIYF. The CDR3 DNA is TGTGCCAGCAGTCTGGACACCCTCCCGTGGGTCCCTGGCAACACCATATATTTT.

This clonotype was counted a few times. This chain links TRBV6-2 or TRBV6-3 with TRBJ2-7, with 9 bases lining up with TRBD1. CDR3 length equals 12 residues. Germline CDR1 MNHEY, CDR2 SVGEGT. The V segment lost 8 bases and the J segment 7 bases; nucleotides outside the gene matches: 6. The CDR3 region is CASAGTGIEQYF. The CDR3 DNA reads TGTGCCAGCGCCGGGACAGGGATAGAGCAGTACTTC.

This clonotype showed up just a few times. The chain has TRBV13 and TRBJ1-1, with D maybe TRBD1 (5 bases). V was cut by 6 bases and J by 3 bases, with 23 bases left in between. The CDR3 loop spans 17 amino acids. Germline-derived CDR1 and CDR2 are PRHDT and FYEKMQ (reference sequence). In nucleotides, the CDR3 is TGTGCCAGCAGGCACCCCGGGACCGATAGTTGGGACACTGAAGCTTTCTTT. Encoded protein: CASRHPGTDSWDTEAFF.

Ten or more counts support this clonotype. The chain carries TRBV19 and TRBJ2-7; 8 bases are a match to TRBD1. There are 16 residues in the CDR3. V trimming: 6 bases; J trimming: 5 bases; junction bases outside the gene matches: 15. The germline gives CDR1 LNHDA, CDR2 SQIVND (reference sequence). The CDR3 sequence: CASSISMTGVRDEQYF. CDR3 bases: TGTGCCAGTAGCATCTCCATGACAGGGGTCAGGGACGAGCAGTACTTC. Combining the CDR3 with reference TRBV19 and TRBJ2-7 gives the whole variable domain DGGITQSPKYLFRKEGQNVTLSCEQNLNHDAMYWYRQDPGQGLRLIYYSQIVNDFQKGDIAEGYSVSREKKESFPLTVTSAQKNPTAFYLCASSISMTGVRDEQYFGPGTRLTVT.